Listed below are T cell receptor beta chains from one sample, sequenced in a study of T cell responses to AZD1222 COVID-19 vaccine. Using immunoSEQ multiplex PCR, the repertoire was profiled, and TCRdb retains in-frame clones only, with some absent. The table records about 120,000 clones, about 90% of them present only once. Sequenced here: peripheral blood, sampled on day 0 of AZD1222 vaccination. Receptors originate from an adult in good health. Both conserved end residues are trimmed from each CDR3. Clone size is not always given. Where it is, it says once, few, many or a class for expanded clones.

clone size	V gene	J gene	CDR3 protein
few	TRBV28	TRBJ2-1	ASSLYPRGPANNEQF
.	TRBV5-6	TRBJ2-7	ASTWDRDNRYEQY
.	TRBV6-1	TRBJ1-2	ASSEEQGGNRGYT
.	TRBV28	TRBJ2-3	ASSLVVNTDTQY
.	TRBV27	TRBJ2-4	ASSTGGGAKNIQY
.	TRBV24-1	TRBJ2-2	ATSDGWTRTGELF
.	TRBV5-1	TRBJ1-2	ASSLGAGVGYGYT
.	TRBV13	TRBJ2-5	ARSLGGGEETQY
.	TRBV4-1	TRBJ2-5	ASSQAPGAGLTQY
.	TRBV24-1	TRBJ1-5	ATSDPDQPQH
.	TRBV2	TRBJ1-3	ASREDGYSGNTIY
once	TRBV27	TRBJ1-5	ASRPIFSNQPQH
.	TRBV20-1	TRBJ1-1	SASRGMNTEAF
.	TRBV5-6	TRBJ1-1	ASSFADRGTEAF
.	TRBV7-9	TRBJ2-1	AAREGYNEQF
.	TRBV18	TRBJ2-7	ASSPPDTYEQY
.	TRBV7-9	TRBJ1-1	ASSPGTAKRGAF
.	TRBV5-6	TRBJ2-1	ASSLSVDGEQF
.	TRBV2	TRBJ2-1	ASSDRGSYNEQF
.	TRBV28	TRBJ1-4	ASSLSGRNEKLF
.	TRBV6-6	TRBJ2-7	ASSWRKGLTYEQY
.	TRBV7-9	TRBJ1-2	ASSPLPGQGVHYGYT
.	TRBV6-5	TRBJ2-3	ASRTSGGQADTQY
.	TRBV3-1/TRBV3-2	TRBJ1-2	ASSQTGDYGYT
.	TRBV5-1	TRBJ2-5	ASSLGGAKETQY
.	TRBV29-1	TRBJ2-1	SVMEVWVGSYNEQF
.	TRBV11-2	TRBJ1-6	ASSLSRGTGGSPLH
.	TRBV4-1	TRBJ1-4	ASSPSRATNEKLF
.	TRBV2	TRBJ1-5	ASRASSSNQPQH
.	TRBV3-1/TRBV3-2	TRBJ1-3	ASSQGHSGNTIY
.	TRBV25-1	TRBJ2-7	ASSDVGLAGEQY
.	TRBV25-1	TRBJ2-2	ASSEGMGTGELF
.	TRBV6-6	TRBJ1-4	ASSYSGQEKLF
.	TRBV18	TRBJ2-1	ASSYYSGSPYEQF
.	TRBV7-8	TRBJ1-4	ASGVSLAANEKLF
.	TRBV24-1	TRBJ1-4	ATRPYATNEKLF
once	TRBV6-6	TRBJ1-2	ASSFLTGYGYT
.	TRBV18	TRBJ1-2	ASSPPYGGDAFYGYT
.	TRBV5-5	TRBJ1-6	ASSLPGANSPLH
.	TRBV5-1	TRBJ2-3	ASSFAGQATDTQY
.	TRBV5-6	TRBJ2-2	ASSLEAGVHGELF
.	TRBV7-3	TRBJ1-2	ASSRGTAYGYT
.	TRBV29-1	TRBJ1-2	SVDAGFHLNYGYT
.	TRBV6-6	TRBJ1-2	ASSFDYGYT
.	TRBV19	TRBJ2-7	ASSTTKSGALNEQY
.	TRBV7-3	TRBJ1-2	ASSLTGRMNYGYT
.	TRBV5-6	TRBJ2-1	ASSAPGLARNEQF
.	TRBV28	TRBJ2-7	ASSLSGDRVIGEQY
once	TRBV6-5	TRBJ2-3	ASSLGPDTQY
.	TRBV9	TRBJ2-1	ASSPEWTSRSSYNEQF
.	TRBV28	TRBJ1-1	ASRLRQGLNTEAF
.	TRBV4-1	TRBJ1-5	ASSQEYRGENNQPQH
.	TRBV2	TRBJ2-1	ASSATYNEQF
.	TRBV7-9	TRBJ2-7	ASSWDRGAGEQY
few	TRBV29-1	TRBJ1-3	SVAPQGGSGNTIY
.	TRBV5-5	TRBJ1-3	ASSFAQGLGNTIY
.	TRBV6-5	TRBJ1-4	ASSYSQGGEKLF
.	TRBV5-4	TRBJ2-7	ASSLAAGAYEQY
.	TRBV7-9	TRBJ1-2	ASSSGQVGYT
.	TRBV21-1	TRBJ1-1	ASSKALDSLNTEAF